Listed below are T cell receptor beta chains from one sample, sequenced in a study of blood T cells in healthy people across ages. TCRdb reanalysed the 5' RACE reads using MiXCR and keeps one entry per CDR3 protein. The sample records 980,000 or so distinct CDR3 sequences, roughly 43% being singletons. Sequenced sample: blood. The source of these receptors is a man under 40 in good health. CDR3s include the opening cysteine and the closing phenylalanine or tryptophan.

>TRBJ2-5|TRBV28
CASSRTRVLETQYF
>TRBJ1-1|TRBV29-1
CSVELKGQGAFF
>TRBJ2-1|TRBV3-1
CASSQAQGRYNEQFF
>TRBJ2-3|TRBV28
CASLFGLSGKDTQYF
>TRBJ2-7|TRBV7-9
CASSLGSSLNGLSYEQYF
>TRBJ2-3|TRBV6-1
CASSEEGSATDTQYF
>TRBJ2-1|TRBV27
CASRYREEQFF
>TRBJ1-4|TRBV28
CASTGRDRGDLREKLFF
>TRBJ2-7|TRBV4-2
CASSQEQGGSDEQYF
>TRBJ2-1|TRBV11-2
CASSERDGLGEQFF
>TRBJ2-1|TRBV4-3
CASSPTGARAHNEQFF
>TRBJ1-4|TRBV3-1
CASSQKGGLGEKLFF
>TRBJ2-7|TRBV11-3
CASSLVGLRQGRNEQYF
>TRBJ1-2|TRBV14
CASSQEFYGYTF
>NA|TRBV2
CASSEYLGGTQETQYF
>TRBJ1-2|TRBV10-3
CAITRDREDGYTF
>TRBJ2-7|TRBV4-1
CASSTSGNPTTYEQYF
>TRBJ1-1|TRBV15
CATSGYNGDTEAFF
>NA|TRBV11-1
CASSTGTVRDEQYF
>TRBJ2-3|TRBV5-1
CASSFQRGVRGTDTQYF
>TRBJ1-2|TRBV12-5
CARLERGPPKGAGYTF
>TRBJ2-2|TRBV7-9
CASSLTGGVGGELFF
>TRBJ2-1|TRBV3-1
CASSQDVEDRKYNEQFF
>TRBJ2-4|TRBV6-5
CASRAGGAAKNIQYF
>TRBJ1-6|TRBV5-6
CASSFRSSGTGGNSPLHF
>TRBJ2-6|TRBV28
CASSLTSGFSGANVLTF
>TRBJ2-2|TRBV5-1
CASSLNPGTGELFF
>TRBJ2-7|TRBV7-2
CASSSSYGPYEQYF
>TRBJ2-5|TRBV24-1
CATSDGPHQETQYF
>TRBJ2-7|TRBV29-1
CSVGGNRVPYEQYF
>TRBJ1-1|TRBV4-1
CASSQSVASQGLRTEAFF
>TRBJ2-3|TRBV29-1
CSVEPQSTDTQYF
>TRBJ2-7|TRBV11-3
CASMVDRALRGDEQYF
>TRBJ1-5|TRBV2
CASSEVSPNQPQHF
>TRBJ1-1|TRBV5-6
CASRPQGFSTEAFF
>TRBJ2-3|TRBV4-2
CASSQELQRGGPHTDTQYF
>NA|TRBV7-2
CASSFGARGIETQYF
>TRBJ1-2|TRBV3-1
CASSQAVVYGYTF
>TRBJ2-1|TRBV20-1
CSARLKTSSNEQFF
>TRBJ2-1|TRBV4-3
CASSQDRGGGVKQFF
>NA|TRBV29-1
CSARGGSSTYEQYF
>TRBJ2-7|TRBV7-2
CASSPLQSYEQYF
>TRBJ2-6|TRBV28
CTSILSGANVLTF
>TRBJ2-5|TRBV12-3/TRBV12-4
CASSGVGQETQYF
>TRBJ2-5|TRBV6-1
CASSEAVGQQYF
>TRBJ2-3|TRBV4-2
CASSQDRGGADTQYF
>TRBJ2-1|TRBV20-1
CSATAYNVQFF
>TRBJ1-6|TRBV14
CASSQVEYLLHF
>TRBJ1-4|TRBV5-6
CAGSSSANNEKLFF
>TRBJ2-7|TRBV9
CASSVGTAKTEQYF